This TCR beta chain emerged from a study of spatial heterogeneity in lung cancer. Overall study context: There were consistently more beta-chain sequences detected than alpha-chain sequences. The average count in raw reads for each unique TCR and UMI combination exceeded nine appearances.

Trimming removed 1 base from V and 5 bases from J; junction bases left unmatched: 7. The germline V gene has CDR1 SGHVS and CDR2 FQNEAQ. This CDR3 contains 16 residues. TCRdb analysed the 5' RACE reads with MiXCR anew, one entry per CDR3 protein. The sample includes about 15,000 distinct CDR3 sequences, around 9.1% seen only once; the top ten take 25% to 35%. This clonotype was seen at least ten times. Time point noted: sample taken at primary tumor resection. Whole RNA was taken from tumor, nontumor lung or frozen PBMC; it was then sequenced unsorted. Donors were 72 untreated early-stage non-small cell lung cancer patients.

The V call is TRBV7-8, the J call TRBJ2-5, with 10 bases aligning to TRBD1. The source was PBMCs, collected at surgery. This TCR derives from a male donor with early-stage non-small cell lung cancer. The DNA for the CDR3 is TGTGCCAGCAGCTTAGAGGCGGGACAGGGGAGGGAGACCCAGTACTTC. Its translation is CASSLEAGQGRETQYF.